A selection of T cell receptor beta chains follows, all from one sample in a study of blood T cell repertoires in COVID-19. Produced via immunoSEQ multiplex PCR; TCRdb's table is partial and in-frame only. Among about 240,000 clones listed, approximately 83% were seen once. The sequenced sample was peripheral blood. Receptors originate from a man aged 25 to 40 who had recovered from COVID-19. Both conserved end residues are part of each CDR3. Fields, in order: J gene, V gene, CDR3 length, clone size, D gene, CDR3 protein, CDR3 DNA. The D gene is left open where the match is weak. Rows give clone size only sometimes, using once, few, many, or a class for an expanded clone.

j_gene: TRBJ1-2
v_gene: TRBV6-1
len: 11
abundance: NA
d_gene: NA
CDR3aa: CASSDITSYTF
CDR3nt: TGTGCCAGCAGTGATATCACAAGCTACACCTTC

j_gene: TRBJ2-2
v_gene: TRBV9
len: 17
abundance: NA
d_gene: NA
CDR3aa: CASSPRQSLANTGELFF
CDR3nt: TGTGCCAGCAGCCCCCGACAGAGCCTCGCGAACACCGGGGAGCTGTTTTTT

j_gene: TRBJ2-5
v_gene: TRBV18
len: 14
abundance: NA
d_gene: TRBD2
CDR3aa: CASSPGLAGETQYF
CDR3nt: TGTGCCAGCTCACCAGGACTAGCAGGAGAGACCCAGTACTTC

j_gene: TRBJ2-5
v_gene: TRBV3-1/TRBV3-2
len: 15
abundance: NA
d_gene: TRBD1
CDR3aa: CASSSFGTGEETQYF
CDR3nt: TGTGCCAGCAGCTCCTTCGGGACAGGCGAAGAGACCCAGTACTTC

j_gene: TRBJ1-6
v_gene: TRBV5-4
len: 14
abundance: NA
d_gene: TRBD1
CDR3aa: CASSWGQSNSPLHF
CDR3nt: TGTGCCAGCAGCTGGGGACAGAGTAATTCACCCCTCCACTTT

j_gene: TRBJ1-5
v_gene: TRBV4-1
len: 19
abundance: NA
d_gene: NA
CDR3aa: CASSQDLGGGQDSNQPQHF
CDR3nt: TGCGCCAGCAGCCAAGATCTAGGAGGTGGGCAGGATAGCAATCAGCCCCAGCATTTT

j_gene: TRBJ2-7
v_gene: TRBV7-2
len: 20
abundance: NA
d_gene: TRBD2
CDR3aa: CASSLARTSGGAYAGGEQYF
CDR3nt: TGTGCCAGCAGCTTAGCCCGGACTAGCGGGGGGGCATACGCCGGTGGCGAGCAGTACTTC

j_gene: TRBJ1-2
v_gene: TRBV5-1
len: 14
abundance: NA
d_gene: TRBD1
CDR3aa: CASSLAQGANGYTF
CDR3nt: TGCGCCAGCAGCTTGGCTCAGGGGGCTAATGGCTACACCTTC

j_gene: TRBJ2-2
v_gene: TRBV7-9
len: 15
abundance: NA
d_gene: TRBD2
CDR3aa: CASSLGLAITGELFF
CDR3nt: TGTGCCAGCAGCTTAGGACTAGCCATCACCGGGGAGCTGTTTTTT

j_gene: TRBJ1-4
v_gene: TRBV18
len: 13
abundance: NA
d_gene: NA
CDR3aa: CASSRDSNEKLFF
CDR3nt: TGTGCCAGCTCACGCGACAGTAATGAAAAACTGTTTTTT

j_gene: TRBJ2-3
v_gene: TRBV7-8
len: 18
abundance: once
d_gene: TRBD2
CDR3aa: CASSPRLAGGHGTDTQYF
CDR3nt: TGTGCCAGCAGCCCGAGACTAGCGGGGGGCCATGGCACAGATACGCAGTATTTT

j_gene: TRBJ2-1
v_gene: TRBV9
len: 15
abundance: NA
d_gene: NA
CDR3aa: CASSVVGSGHNEQFF
CDR3nt: TGTGCCAGCAGCGTGGTCGGTAGCGGCCACAATGAGCAGTTCTTC

j_gene: TRBJ2-7
v_gene: TRBV12-3/TRBV12-4
len: 13
abundance: NA
d_gene: NA
CDR3aa: CASSLSGSQKQYF
CDR3nt: TGTGCCAGCAGTTTGAGCGGGTCGCAAAAGCAGTACTTC

j_gene: TRBJ2-2
v_gene: TRBV28
len: 17
abundance: NA
d_gene: NA
CDR3aa: CASRRTTGRANTGELFF
CDR3nt: TGTGCCAGCAGAAGGACTACGGGAAGGGCGAACACCGGGGAGCTGTTTTTT

j_gene: TRBJ1-1
v_gene: TRBV18
len: 17
abundance: NA
d_gene: NA
CDR3aa: CASSPFSPWGQNTEAFF
CDR3nt: TGTGCCAGCTCACCATTCTCCCCGTGGGGACAGAACACTGAAGCTTTCTTT

j_gene: TRBJ2-5
v_gene: TRBV7-9
len: 14
abundance: NA
d_gene: NA
CDR3aa: CASSPAVRGVSPNF
CDR3nt: TGTGCCAGCAGCCCCGCGGTGCGCGGCGTGAGTCCAAACTTC

j_gene: TRBJ1-3
v_gene: TRBV3-1/TRBV3-2
len: 15
abundance: NA
d_gene: NA
CDR3aa: CASSQNGQSGNTIYF
CDR3nt: TGTGCCAGCAGCCAGAATGGACAGTCTGGAAACACCATATATTTT

j_gene: TRBJ2-5
v_gene: TRBV19
len: 16
abundance: NA
d_gene: TRBD2
CDR3aa: CASSNHLTGGEETQYF
CDR3nt: TGTGCCAGTAGTAACCACCTGACGGGAGGGGAAGAGACCCAGTACTTC

j_gene: TRBJ1-2
v_gene: TRBV7-6
len: 16
abundance: NA
d_gene: NA
CDR3aa: CASSPTKTGPPYGYTF
CDR3nt: TGTGCCAGCAGCCCCACTAAGACAGGACCCCCCTATGGCTACACCTTC

j_gene: TRBJ2-2
v_gene: TRBV5-5
len: 15
abundance: few
d_gene: TRBD2
CDR3aa: CASSSPGTMTGELFF
CDR3nt: TGTGCCAGCAGCAGCCCCGGGACTATGACCGGGGAGCTGTTTTTT

j_gene: TRBJ1-1
v_gene: TRBV7-9
len: 15
abundance: NA
d_gene: TRBD1
CDR3aa: CASSSPRQGNTEAFF
CDR3nt: TGTGCCAGCAGCTCACCCCGACAGGGGAACACTGAAGCTTTCTTT

j_gene: TRBJ2-2
v_gene: TRBV10-3
len: 15
abundance: NA
d_gene: NA
CDR3aa: CAISERTSNTGELFF
CDR3nt: TGTGCCATCAGTGAACGGACTTCGAACACCGGGGAGCTGTTTTTT

j_gene: TRBJ2-1
v_gene: TRBV7-8
len: 16
abundance: NA
d_gene: NA
CDR3aa: CASSPSVGLSYNEQFF
CDR3nt: TGTGCCAGCAGCCCTAGTGTGGGACTGAGCTACAATGAGCAGTTCTTC

j_gene: TRBJ2-3
v_gene: TRBV4-1
len: 14
abundance: NA
d_gene: NA
CDR3aa: CASSQSTATDTQYF
CDR3nt: TGCGCCAGCAGCCAGTCTACAGCCACAGATACGCAGTATTTT

j_gene: TRBJ1-2
v_gene: TRBV7-9
len: 14
abundance: NA
d_gene: TRBD1
CDR3aa: CASSIGQVAYGYTF
CDR3nt: TGTGCCAGCAGCATCGGACAGGTTGCCTATGGCTACACCTTC

j_gene: TRBJ2-7
v_gene: TRBV4-1
len: 17
abundance: NA
d_gene: TRBD1
CDR3aa: CASSQGKGTGGAYEQYF
CDR3nt: TGCGCCAGCAGCCAAGGTAAAGGGACAGGGGGCGCCTACGAGCAGTACTTC

j_gene: TRBJ2-5
v_gene: TRBV18
len: 16
abundance: NA
d_gene: TRBD2
CDR3aa: CASSPNTASGGETQYF
CDR3nt: TGTGCCAGCTCACCAAATACGGCTAGCGGGGGCGAGACCCAGTACTTC

j_gene: TRBJ2-2
v_gene: TRBV11-3
len: 14
abundance: NA
d_gene: TRBD1
CDR3aa: CASRSTGSAGELFF
CDR3nt: TGTGCCAGCAGATCGACAGGGAGTGCCGGGGAGCTGTTTTTT

j_gene: TRBJ1-2
v_gene: TRBV18
len: 13
abundance: NA
d_gene: NA
CDR3aa: CASSPQGGYGYTF
CDR3nt: TGTGCCAGCTCACCCCAGGGCGGCTATGGCTACACCTTC

j_gene: TRBJ1-5
v_gene: TRBV5-4
len: 14
abundance: few
d_gene: NA
CDR3aa: CASSPGGGAGPQHF
CDR3nt: TGTGCCAGCAGCCCGGGTGGTGGGGCAGGGCCCCAGCATTTT

j_gene: TRBJ1-5
v_gene: TRBV29-1
len: 13
abundance: NA
d_gene: NA
CDR3aa: CSVEETGGQPQHF
CDR3nt: TGCAGCGTTGAAGAAACCGGAGGGCAGCCCCAGCATTTT

j_gene: TRBJ1-1
v_gene: TRBV5-1
len: 13
abundance: NA
d_gene: NA
CDR3aa: CASSRVENTEAFF
CDR3nt: TGCGCCAGCTCCAGGGTCGAGAACACTGAAGCTTTCTTT

j_gene: TRBJ2-3
v_gene: TRBV7-6
len: 16
abundance: NA
d_gene: NA
CDR3aa: CASSLTPRAGTDTQYF
CDR3nt: TGTGCCAGCAGCTTAACTCCTAGGGCGGGAACAGATACGCAGTATTTT

j_gene: TRBJ1-1
v_gene: TRBV10-3
len: 13
abundance: NA
d_gene: NA
CDR3aa: CAILPGENTEAFF
CDR3nt: TGTGCCATCCTCCCCGGAGAAAACACTGAAGCTTTCTTT

j_gene: TRBJ2-1
v_gene: TRBV27
len: 15
abundance: NA
d_gene: TRBD2
CDR3aa: CASSLGSGGPYEQFF
CDR3nt: TGTGCCAGCAGTTTAGGGAGCGGGGGGCCGTATGAGCAGTTCTTC

j_gene: TRBJ2-7
v_gene: TRBV19
len: 15
abundance: NA
d_gene: TRBD2
CDR3aa: CASSTLAGGPKEQYF
CDR3nt: TGTGCCAGTAGTACCCTCGCGGGGGGGCCGAAAGAGCAGTACTTC

j_gene: TRBJ2-6
v_gene: TRBV28
len: 15
abundance: NA
d_gene: NA
CDR3aa: CASSYANSGANVLTF
CDR3nt: TGTGCCAGCAGTTATGCTAACTCTGGGGCCAACGTCCTGACTTTC

j_gene: TRBJ1-5
v_gene: TRBV6-1
len: 16
abundance: NA
d_gene: NA
CDR3aa: CASSERSQTSNQPQHF
CDR3nt: TGTGCCAGCAGTGAAAGGAGTCAGACGAGCAATCAGCCCCAGCATTTT

j_gene: TRBJ1-5
v_gene: TRBV15
len: 14
abundance: NA
d_gene: NA
CDR3aa: CATSTLPGDQPQHF
CDR3nt: TGTGCCACCAGCACATTGCCAGGGGATCAGCCCCAGCATTTT

j_gene: TRBJ1-6
v_gene: TRBV6-5
len: 13
abundance: NA
d_gene: NA
CDR3aa: CASSYGGDSPLHF
CDR3nt: TGTGCCAGCAGTTACGGCGGGGATTCACCCCTCCACTTT

j_gene: TRBJ2-1
v_gene: TRBV7-2
len: 15
abundance: NA
d_gene: NA
CDR3aa: CAILLGSYVGNEQFF
CDR3nt: TGTGCCATCCTCCTGGGGAGTTACGTGGGCAATGAGCAGTTCTTC

j_gene: TRBJ2-4
v_gene: TRBV5-1
len: 14
abundance: NA
d_gene: NA
CDR3aa: CASSLVGLGDIQYF
CDR3nt: TGCGCCAGCAGCTTGGTCGGGCTGGGAGACATTCAGTACTTC

j_gene: TRBJ1-1
v_gene: TRBV3-1/TRBV3-2
len: 12
abundance: NA
d_gene: NA
CDR3aa: CASSQALTEAFF
CDR3nt: TGTGCCAGCAGCCAAGCCCTCACTGAAGCTTTCTTT

j_gene: TRBJ1-6
v_gene: TRBV2
len: 12
abundance: once
d_gene: NA
CDR3aa: CASSTGNSPLHF
CDR3nt: TGTGCCAGCAGTACAGGGAATTCACCCCTCCACTTT

j_gene: TRBJ2-2
v_gene: TRBV28
len: 13
abundance: NA
d_gene: NA
CDR3aa: CASKEEEIGELFF
CDR3nt: TGTGCCAGCAAGGAGGAGGAAATAGGGGAGCTGTTTTTT

j_gene: TRBJ2-1
v_gene: TRBV19
len: 15
abundance: NA
d_gene: TRBD2
CDR3aa: CAISQRGGSKNEQFF
CDR3nt: TGTGCCATTTCACAGCGGGGGGGGTCTAAGAATGAGCAGTTCTTC

j_gene: TRBJ2-3
v_gene: TRBV19
len: 16
abundance: NA
d_gene: TRBD2
CDR3aa: CASSIPAGPSTDTQYF
CDR3nt: TGTGCCAGTAGTATCCCAGCGGGACCTAGCACAGATACGCAGTATTTT

j_gene: TRBJ2-3
v_gene: TRBV2
len: 16
abundance: NA
d_gene: TRBD2
CDR3aa: CASSPRLAGLSDTQYF
CDR3nt: TGTGCCAGCAGTCCCAGACTAGCGGGGCTGTCAGATACGCAGTATTTT

j_gene: TRBJ2-3
v_gene: TRBV7-9
len: 13
abundance: many
d_gene: NA
CDR3aa: CASRGWGTDTQYF
CDR3nt: TGTGCCAGCCGGGGGTGGGGCACAGATACGCAGTATTTT

j_gene: TRBJ1-5
v_gene: TRBV5-5
len: 15
abundance: few
d_gene: TRBD1
CDR3aa: CASSPLGTGNQPQHF
CDR3nt: TGTGCCAGCAGCCCCCTCGGGACAGGGAATCAGCCCCAGCATTTT

j_gene: TRBJ2-5
v_gene: TRBV9
len: 15
abundance: NA
d_gene: TRBD1
CDR3aa: CASSPTGTGVLTQYF
CDR3nt: TGTGCCAGCAGCCCCACCGGGACAGGGGTGTTGACCCAGTACTTC

j_gene: TRBJ1-2
v_gene: TRBV7-3
len: 11
abundance: few
d_gene: TRBD1
CDR3aa: CASGDSSGYTF
CDR3nt: TGTGCCAGCGGGGACAGCAGCGGCTACACCTTC

j_gene: TRBJ2-3
v_gene: TRBV9
len: 15
abundance: NA
d_gene: NA
CDR3aa: CASTLGRGWSDTQYF
CDR3nt: TGTGCCAGCACCCTTGGAAGGGGTTGGTCAGATACGCAGTATTTT

j_gene: TRBJ1-1
v_gene: TRBV27
len: 19
abundance: NA
d_gene: NA
CDR3aa: CASSRRRTLPDGMNTEAFF
CDR3nt: TGTGCCAGCAGCCGACGTAGAACCTTACCGGACGGGATGAACACTGAAGCTTTCTTT

j_gene: TRBJ2-3
v_gene: TRBV20-1
len: 16
abundance: NA
d_gene: NA
CDR3aa: CSASVFGLGGADTQYF
CDR3nt: TGCAGTGCTAGTGTTTTTGGGTTGGGGGGAGCAGATACGCAGTATTTT

j_gene: TRBJ1-2
v_gene: TRBV12-3/TRBV12-4
len: 13
abundance: NA
d_gene: NA
CDR3aa: CASSRQALYGYTF
CDR3nt: TGTGCCAGCAGCAGACAGGCTCTCTATGGCTACACCTTC